The 27 T cell receptor beta chains in this list originate from one sample, sequenced in a study of T cells in Graves' hyperthyroidism and ophthalmopathy (dated by TCRdb to between 2018 and 2021). The method behind the library was multiplex PCR. The instrument was an Illumina HiSeq 2000. Amplification of TCR beta CDR3 regions was carried out from RNA transcripts. A first-round RT-PCR of the TCR CDR3 used the HTBI primer set with the Qiagen OneStep RT-PCR kit. The public reads were quality trimmed at Q25 with fastp and then assembled into clones with MiXCR by TCRdb, keeping productive beta chains. When rows share a CDR3 protein, they turn into one entry using the most common DNA and genes. This sample holds some 350,000 distinct CDR3 sequences; approximately 15% were observed only once. Roughly 26% of the sample lies in the top ten. Material for sequencing was blood. The receptors stem from a young woman with Graves' hyperthyroidism that later progressed to Graves' ophthalmopathy.

This clonotype was counted many times. The chain uses TRBV11-2 and TRBJ2-5; 16 bases line up with TRBD2. Germline loops: CDR1 SGHAT, CDR2 FQNNGV. This CDR3 has 17 amino acids. The V segment lost 4 bases and the J segment 6 bases; nucleotides outside the gene matches: 8. CDR3 residues: CASSWGLAGGIIKTQYF. The CDR3 DNA follows: TGTGCCAGCAGCTGGGGACTAGCGGGAGGGATTATAAAGACCCAGTACTTC.

This clonotype was seen repeatedly, ten times or more. The chain is built from TRBV12-3 or TRBV12-4 and TRBJ1-6, with 7 bases identical to TRBD1. The CDR3 loop spans 16 amino acids. Unmatched junction bases numbered 12, after V lost 6 bases and J lost 7 bases. CDR3 residues: CASSQGTDPRNSPLHF. The CDR3 DNA sequence: TGTGCCAGCAGCCAAGGGACAGACCCTCGGAATTCACCCCTCCACTTT.

This clonotype was recorded a few times. This chain links TRBV28 with TRBJ2-7, with D perhaps TRBD2 (5 bases). The V gene lost 2 bases and the J gene lost 4 bases, with 15 bases spanning the gap. The CDR3 runs to 15 residues. Germline V gene sequence: CDR1 MDHEN, CDR2 SYDVKM. The CDR3 region is CASSLRTGFTYEQYF. CDR3 DNA sequence: TGTGCCAGCAGTTTAAGGACGGGGTTTACTTACGAGCAGTACTTC.

In this sample, this clonotype turned up many times. The J gene is TRBJ2-7, the V gene TRBV6-2 or TRBV6-3; D remains ambiguous. The V end lost 8 bases, the J end lost 0 bases, and 8 bases lay between the germline ends. The CDR3 runs to 12 residues. The germline V gene has CDR1 MNHEY and CDR2 SVGEGT. The CDR3 DNA follows: TGTGCCAGCGGACCGACCTCCTACGAGCAGTACTTC. Amino acids: CASGPTSYEQYF.

Many counts were recorded for this clonotype. This sequence joins TRBV20-1 and TRBJ2-1, with TRBD2 as a possible D gene (6 bases). The CDR3 has 16 residues. Germline V CDR1 and CDR2: DFQATT, SNEGSKA (reference sequence). Trimming removed 1 base at V and 0 bases at J, with 13 bases between. The CDR3 DNA reads as TGCAGTGCTAGAGGGGATAGCGGCCTCTCCTACAATGAGCAGTTCTTC. Its translation: CSARGDSGLSYNEQFF.

This clonotype was recorded many times. The chain employs TRBV28 and TRBJ1-5, with no clear D. In germline, CDR1 is MDHEN, CDR2 SYDVKM. The CDR3 extends over 12 amino acids. V lost 9 bases, J lost 10 bases, and 16 bases lay in between. The CDR3 nucleotides read TGTGCCAGTCGAACCTCCAACAGCCCCCAGCATTTT. It encodes CASRTSNSPQHF.

This clonotype was observed at least ten times. The V call is TRBV28, the J call TRBJ2-7; weak D call: TRBD2 (6 bases). The germline V gene has CDR1 MDHEN and CDR2 SYDVKM. The CDR3 runs to 16 residues. Trimming took off 2 bases at V and 0 bases at J, with 14 bases between the two ends. The CDR3 is CASSLPSGPSSYEQYF. In DNA form, the CDR3 reads TGTGCCAGCAGTTTACCCAGCGGGCCGAGCTCCTACGAGCAGTACTTC.

The V call is TRBV27, the J call TRBJ2-7, with TRBD1 identical over 7 bases. The CDR3 totals 13 residues. The V segment lost 2 bases and the J segment 4 bases; nucleotides outside the gene matches: 2. CDR1 and CDR2 from the germline V gene are MNHEY and SMNVEV (reference sequence). CDR3 DNA sequence: TGTGCCAGCAGTTTACCACAGGGGTACGAGCAGTACTTC. It is translated as CASSLPQGYEQYF.

A note on this clonotype: It is likely a read error, because the conserved phenylalanine at the end of the CDR3 is missing. The chain carries TRBV7-2 and TRBJ2-7; D unresolved. Trimming removed 4 bases from V and 0 bases from J, with 13 bases in between. Germline V gene data show CDR1 as SGHTA and CDR2 as FQGNSA. There are 15 residues in the CDR3. CDR3 nucleotides: TGTGCCAGCAGCTCCCCCGAGGAAGGCTCCTACGAGCAGTACTCC. Protein product: CASSSPEEGSYEQYS.

The chain has TRBV28 and TRBJ2-1; the match to TRBD1 covers 7 bases. With V trimmed by 8 bases and J by 0 bases, 7 bases remained unmatched. CDR3 length equals 15 residues. The germline V gene encodes CDR1 MDHEN and CDR2 SYDVKM. The CDR3 sequence is CASSSGTASYNEQFF. Written as DNA, the CDR3 is TGTGCCAGCTCGTCCGGGACAGCCTCCTACAATGAGCAGTTCTTC.

This clonotype was seen many times. The chain combines TRBV28 with TRBJ2-3; D is possibly TRBD1 or TRBD2 (5 bases each). CDR3 length equals 16 residues. Trimming left V 8 bases short and J 0 bases short, with 18 bases between. Germline V gene lookup returns CDR1 MDHEN and CDR2 SYDVKM. The CDR3 is CASYEVGGPSTDTQYF. CDR3 DNA sequence: TGTGCCAGCTATGAAGTTGGGGGACCTAGCACAGATACGCAGTATTTT.

The table lists this clonotype with many counts. The chain links TRBV5-6 to TRBJ1-2; no definite D call. Between the trimmed V and J ends, which lost 0 bases and 7 bases, there was a span of 16 bases. Germline loops: CDR1 SGHDT, CDR2 YYEEEE. There are 15 residues in the CDR3. CDR3 loop: CASSLGWPGESGYTF. CDR3 sequence (DNA): TGTGCCAGCAGCTTGGGTTGGCCCGGAGAGAGTGGCTACACCTTC.

Many counts were recorded for this clonotype. This chain links TRBV28 with TRBJ2-7; D may match TRBD1 or TRBD2 (5 bases each). The V gene's germline CDR1 is MDHEN and CDR2 SYDVKM. Trimming left V 6 bases short and J 3 bases short, with 21 bases between. This CDR3 comprises 16 residues. CDR3 sequence (DNA): TGTGCCAGCAGCGGCCTTTTGGGACGGAGAAACTACGAGCAGTACTTC. It is translated as CASSGLLGRRNYEQYF.

This clonotype was recorded many times. The chain has TRBV27 and TRBJ2-7; D remains unclear. V was cut by 5 bases and J by 2 bases, with 10 bases left in between. The CDR3 spans 13 residues. The germline CDR1 and CDR2 sequences are MNHEY and SMNVEV (reference sequence). CDR3 nucleotide sequence: TGTGCCAGCAGTCCTCGTTCGGCCTACGAGCAGTACTTC. This encodes CASSPRSAYEQYF.

Details on this clonotype: A single base separates this from a much larger clone, so it may be a read error. This chain uses TRBV12-5 with TRBJ2-5, with a weak D call TRBD2 (6 bases). Germline values: CDR1 LGHNT, CDR2 FRNRAP. Trimming removed 0 bases from V and 9 bases from J, with 17 bases in between. This CDR3 is 15 amino acids long. The CDR3 is CASGLVEEGLGAQYF. CDR3 bases: TGTGCTAGTGGTTTGGTTGAGGAGGGGTTGGGGGCCCAGTACTTC.

This clonotype showed up many times. The V and J genes are TRBV13 and TRBJ2-7; D gene uncertain. Between the trimmed V and J ends, which lost 2 bases and 2 bases, there was a span of 7 bases. CDR1 is PRHDT, CDR2 FYEKMQ, per germline (reference sequence). The CDR3 covers 13 residues. The CDR3 sequence: CASSLRAAYEQYF. DNA for the CDR3: TGTGCCAGCAGCTTAAGGGCAGCCTACGAGCAGTACTTC.

This clonotype was counted many times. CDR3 region: CASSSSLPGQATYEQYF. The CDR3 region has the DNA TGTGCCAGCAGTTCATCCCTACCGGGACAGGCAACCTACGAGCAGTACTTC. J is TRBJ2-7 and V is TRBV27; 8 bases match TRBD1. Losses at the gene ends were 4 bases for V and 2 bases for J; bases not matched to a gene: 13. The CDR3 runs 17 residues. Germline V lookup: CDR1 MNHEY, CDR2 SMNVEV (reference sequence).

This clonotype has a handful of counts. The chain joins TRBV18 to TRBJ2-1; 12 bases match TRBD2. This CDR3 spans 16 amino acids. Looked up from germline, CDR1 is KGHSH and CDR2 is LQKENI. J was trimmed by 8 bases and V by 2 bases; bases with no gene match: 7. CDR3 nucleotide sequence: TGTGCCAGCTCACCAACGACTAGCGGGAGTCCGGATGAGCAGTTCTTC. It is translated as CASSPTTSGSPDEQFF.

The table lists this clonotype with many counts. As DNA, the CDR3 is TGCGCCAGCAGCTTGGGACTGCATGGAGATACGCAGTATTTT. Protein sequence: CASSLGLHGDTQYF. The chain has TRBV5-1 and TRBJ2-3; D unclear. This CDR3 is 14 amino acids long. The germline gives CDR1 SGHRS, CDR2 YFSETQ. Trimming took 0 bases from V and 5 from J, leaving 10 bases between them.

This clonotype was observed a few times. The chain joins TRBV7-8 to TRBJ1-6; 7 bases match TRBD1. Trimming cost V 1 base and J 10 bases; bases outside gene matches: 7. CDR3 length equals 15 residues. Germline lookup yields CDR1 SGHVS and CDR2 FQNEAQ. The CDR3 spells CASSLDAGGNSPLHF. CDR3 nucleotide sequence: TGTGCCAGCAGCTTAGATGCAGGGGGAAACTCACCCCTCCACTTT.

This clonotype was counted many times. The chain recombines TRBV2 with TRBJ2-7; 14 bases align to TRBD2. The J segment lost 2 bases and the V segment lost 5 bases, leaving 14 bases of the junction unmatched. From germline, CDR1 is SNHLY and CDR2 FYNNEI. There are 19 residues in the CDR3. CDR3: CASSRAPPGLAGATYEQYF. The CDR3 coding sequence is TGTGCCAGCAGTCGGGCCCCTCCGGGACTAGCGGGAGCTACCTACGAGCAGTACTTC.

The V gene is TRBV25-1, the J gene TRBJ2-3; 7 bases are shared with TRBD2. The CDR3 length is 16 residues. Looked up from germline, CDR1 is MGHDK and CDR2 is SYGVNS. Trimming took 1 base from V and 1 from J; bases not matched to a gene: 5. Here the CDR3 reads CASSESQRGRTDTQYF. CDR3 nucleotides: TGTGCCAGCAGTGAATCGCAGCGGGGCCGCACAGATACGCAGTATTTT.

This clonotype was recorded at least ten times. The chain joins TRBV5-6 to TRBJ1-2; no clear D. CDR3 length: 14 residues. CDR1 and CDR2 (germline): SGHDT, YYEEEE. Trimming took off 1 base at V and 2 bases at J, with 9 bases between the two ends. CDR3 sequence: CASSLFIGNYGYTF. For the CDR3, the DNA is TGTGCCAGCAGCTTGTTTATCGGGAACTATGGCTACACCTTC.

CDR3 protein: CASSVVPGNEQFF. The CDR3 DNA follows: TGTGCCAGCAGCGTAGTGCCGGGGAACGAGCAGTTCTTC. The V gene is TRBV9, the J gene TRBJ2-1; D is possibly TRBD2 (5 bases). Trimming stripped 0 bases from V and 10 bases from J, with 11 bases between. CDR3 length equals 13 residues. Per germline, CDR1 SGDLS and CDR2 YYNGEE.

Concerning this clonotype: It may be a read error: a sequence one base away is much more abundant. The rearrangement joins TRBV12-3 or TRBV12-4 to TRBJ2-3; D unresolved. CDR3 size: 13 residues. V lost 6 bases and J lost 2, with 9 bases in between. Written as DNA, the CDR3 is TGTGCCAGCAGCGAACCTTTCACAGATACGCAGTATTTT. It is translated as CASSEPFTDTQYF.

The table lists this clonotype with many counts. This chain links TRBV27 with TRBJ2-3, with D uncertain. V was pared by 0 bases and J by 0 bases, with 4 bases between. The CDR3 has 14 amino acids. Germline V CDR1 and CDR2: MNHEY, SMNVEV (reference sequence). In nucleotides, the CDR3 is TGTGCCAGCAGTTTATCCCGGAGCACAGATACGCAGTATTTT. Its translation: CASSLSRSTDTQYF.

This clonotype came up many times. This chain joins TRBV10-3 and TRBJ2-3; 11 positions match TRBD2. The CDR3 spans 14 residues. Germline assignment: CDR1 ENHRY and CDR2 SYGVKD. The ends lost 8 bases at V and 0 bases at J; junction bases unmatched: 1. CDR3 sequence reads: CAIGTSGSTDTQYF. The CDR3 DNA sequence: TGTGCCATCGGGACTAGCGGCAGCACAGATACGCAGTATTTT.